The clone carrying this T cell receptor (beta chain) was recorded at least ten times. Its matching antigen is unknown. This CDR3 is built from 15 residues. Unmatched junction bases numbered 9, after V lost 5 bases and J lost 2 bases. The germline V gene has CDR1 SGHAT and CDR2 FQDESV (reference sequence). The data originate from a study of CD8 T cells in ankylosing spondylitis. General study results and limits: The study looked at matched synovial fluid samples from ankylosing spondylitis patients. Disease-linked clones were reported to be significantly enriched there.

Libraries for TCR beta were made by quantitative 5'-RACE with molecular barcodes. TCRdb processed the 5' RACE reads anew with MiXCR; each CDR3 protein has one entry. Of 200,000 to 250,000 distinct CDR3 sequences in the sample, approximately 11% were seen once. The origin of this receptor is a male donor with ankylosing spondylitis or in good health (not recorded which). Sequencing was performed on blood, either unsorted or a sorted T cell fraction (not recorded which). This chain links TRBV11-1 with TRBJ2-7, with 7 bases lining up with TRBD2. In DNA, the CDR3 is TGTGCCAGCAGCCCCTCCGGGAGGACCACCTACGAGCAGTACTTC. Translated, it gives CASSPSGRTTYEQYF.